The clone carrying this T cell receptor (beta chain) was recorded at least ten times. The CDR3 spans 18 residues. CDR1 is MNHNS and CDR2 is SASEGT in the germline V gene. The V end lost 3 bases, the J end lost 5 bases, and 23 bases lay between the germline ends. Unique molecular identifiers (one per individual cDNA molecule) were attached. TCRdb used MiXCR to reprocess the 5' RACE reads, holding one entry per CDR3 protein. The data hold about 80,000 distinct CDR3 sequences, with about 5% observed a single time. This sample is drawn from a study of early T cells in non-severe SARS-CoV-2 infection. The gene calls are TRBV6-1 and TRBJ1-5, with D possibly being TRBD1 (6 bases). The receptor's source is an adult who was a healthcare worker with PCR-confirmed SARS-CoV-2 infection or an uninfected control (not recorded which). Sequenced here: whole blood, sampled at baseline. The CDR3 reads CASSERPLEGGSYQPQHF. Here the CDR3 DNA reads TGTGCCAGCAGTGAGCGGCCATTGGAGGGGGGGTCATATCAGCCCCAGCATTTT.